The TCR beta chain described here comes from a study of glioma-infiltrating T cells after dendritic cell vaccination. Study-level background: Autologous tumor lysate was loaded overnight onto monocyte-derived dendritic cells grown approximately seven days with IL-4 and GM-CSF.

This table comes from immunoSEQ multiplex PCR, and its TCRdb copy is limited to in-frame clones, with some not included. Among 50,000 to 65,000 clones listed, around 85% were seen once. Indicated time point: after dendritic cell vaccination, including at tumor progression/relapse. No glioblastoma patient carried an isocitrate dehydrogenase mutation. This CDR3 has 14 amino acids. CDR1 SNHLY and CDR2 FYNNEI come from the germline V gene. V was clipped by 10 bases and J by 8 bases; unmatched bases: 10. This material consisted of blood, taken after dendritic cell vaccination. V usage is TRBV2 and J usage is TRBJ1-4; TRBD1 matches 10 bases. The source of this sequence is a human donor with glioblastoma. The CDR3 region has the DNA TGTGCCACCAACGCGGGACAGGGGAACGAAAAACTGTTTTTT. It codes for CATNAGQGNEKLFF.